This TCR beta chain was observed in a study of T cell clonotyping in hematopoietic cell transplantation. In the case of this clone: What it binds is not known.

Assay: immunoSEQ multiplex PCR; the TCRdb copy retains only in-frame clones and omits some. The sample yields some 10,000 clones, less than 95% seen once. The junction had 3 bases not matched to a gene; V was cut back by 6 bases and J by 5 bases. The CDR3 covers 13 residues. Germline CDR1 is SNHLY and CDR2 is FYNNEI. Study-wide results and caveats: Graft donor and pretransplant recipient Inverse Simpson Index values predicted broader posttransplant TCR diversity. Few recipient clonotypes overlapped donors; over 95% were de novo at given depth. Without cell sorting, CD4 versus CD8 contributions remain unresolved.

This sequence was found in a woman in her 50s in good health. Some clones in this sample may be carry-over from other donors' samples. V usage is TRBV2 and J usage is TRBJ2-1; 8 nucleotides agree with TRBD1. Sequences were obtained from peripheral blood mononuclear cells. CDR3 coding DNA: TGTGCCAGCAGATTGGACAGGGACAATGAGCAGTTCTTC. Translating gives CASRLDRDNEQFF.